This T cell receptor beta chain is from a study of beta chain features in type 1 diabetes. Study findings and constraints: The similarity of naive, central memory and Treg TCRB repertoires appeared greater among patients than among healthy donors.

This clone was counted many times. The target antigen is unknown. The germline V and J ends were trimmed by 3 bases and 2 bases, with 9 bases remaining between them. The CDR3 loop spans 15 amino acids. Germline-derived CDR1 and CDR2 are SGDLS and YYNGEE. Since all of the isolated RNA was reverse transcribed, expressed TCRB transcripts were what got sequenced. The method was immunoSEQ multiplex PCR; TCRdb's version includes in-frame clones alone and lacks a portion of them. This table holds 120,000 to 150,000 clones, about 7% found once. Sequencing was carried out using central memory CD4+ T cells from blood. The origin of this receptor is a woman aged 25 to 39 in good health. The J gene is TRBJ2-6, the V gene TRBV9; D not certain. In DNA, the CDR3 is TGTGCCAGCAGCGCCCTAGGTACTGGGGCCAACGTCCTGACTTTC. This codes for CASSALGTGANVLTF.